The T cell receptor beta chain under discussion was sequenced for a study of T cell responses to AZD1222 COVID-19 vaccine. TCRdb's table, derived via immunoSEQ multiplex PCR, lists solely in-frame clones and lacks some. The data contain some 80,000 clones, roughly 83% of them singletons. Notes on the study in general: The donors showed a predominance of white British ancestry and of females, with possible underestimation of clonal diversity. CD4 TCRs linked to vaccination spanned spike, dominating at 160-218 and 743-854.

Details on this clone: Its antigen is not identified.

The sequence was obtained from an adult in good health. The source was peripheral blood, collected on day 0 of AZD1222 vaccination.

CDR3: CASRGTGTNYGYTF. In DNA, the CDR3 is TGCGCCAGCCGGGGGACAGGGACCAACTATGGCTACACCTTC. V gene TRBV4-1 combines with J gene TRBJ1-2; 9 bases are a match to TRBD1. Germline CDR1 and CDR2: MGHRA and YSYEKL. The CDR3 sequence is 14 residues long. The V segment lost 8 bases and the J segment 2 bases; nucleotides outside the gene matches: 6.